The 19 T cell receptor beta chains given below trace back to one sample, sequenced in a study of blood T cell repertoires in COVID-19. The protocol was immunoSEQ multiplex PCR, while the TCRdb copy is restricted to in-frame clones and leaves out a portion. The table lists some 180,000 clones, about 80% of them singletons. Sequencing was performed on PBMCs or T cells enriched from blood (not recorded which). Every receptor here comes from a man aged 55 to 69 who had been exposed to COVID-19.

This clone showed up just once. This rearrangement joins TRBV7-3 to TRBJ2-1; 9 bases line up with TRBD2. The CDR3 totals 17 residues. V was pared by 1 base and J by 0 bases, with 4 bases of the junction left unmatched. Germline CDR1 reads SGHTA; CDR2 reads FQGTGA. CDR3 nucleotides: TGTGCCAGCAGCTTAATAGCTAGCGGGAACTCCTACAATGAGCAGTTCTTC. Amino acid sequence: CASSLIASGNSYNEQFF.

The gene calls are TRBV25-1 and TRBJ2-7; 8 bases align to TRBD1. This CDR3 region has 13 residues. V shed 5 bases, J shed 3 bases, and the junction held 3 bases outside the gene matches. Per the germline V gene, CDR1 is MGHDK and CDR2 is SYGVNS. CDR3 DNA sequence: TGTGCCAGCAGTCAGGGGGCGAACTACGAGCAGTACTTC. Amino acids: CASSQGANYEQYF.

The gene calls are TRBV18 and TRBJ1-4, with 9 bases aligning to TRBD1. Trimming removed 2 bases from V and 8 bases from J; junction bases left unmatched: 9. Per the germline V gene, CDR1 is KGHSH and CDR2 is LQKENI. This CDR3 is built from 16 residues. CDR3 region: CASSPITTGGSEKLFF. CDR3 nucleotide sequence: TGTGCCAGCTCACCAATAACAACAGGGGGCTCCGAAAAACTGTTTTTT.

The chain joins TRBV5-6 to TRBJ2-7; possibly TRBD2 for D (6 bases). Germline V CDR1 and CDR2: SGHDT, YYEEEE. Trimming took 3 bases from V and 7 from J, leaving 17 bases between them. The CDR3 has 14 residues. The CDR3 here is CASSWNSLGGEQYF. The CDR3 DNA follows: TGTGCCAGCAGCTGGAACAGCCTTGGGGGGGAGCAGTACTTC.

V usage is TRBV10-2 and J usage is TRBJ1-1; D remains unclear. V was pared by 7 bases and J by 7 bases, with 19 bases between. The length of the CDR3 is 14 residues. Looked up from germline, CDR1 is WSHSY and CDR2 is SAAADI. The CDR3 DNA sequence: TGCGCCAGCACCGGCCAGCAACTAGATTTTGAAGCTTTCTTT. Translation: CASTGQQLDFEAFF.

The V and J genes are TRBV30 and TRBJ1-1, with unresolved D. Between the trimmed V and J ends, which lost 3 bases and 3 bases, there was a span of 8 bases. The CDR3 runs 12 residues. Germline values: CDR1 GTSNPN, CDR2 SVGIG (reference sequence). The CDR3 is CAWRGVDTEAFF. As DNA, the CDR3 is TGTGCCTGGAGGGGCGTGGACACTGAAGCTTTCTTT.

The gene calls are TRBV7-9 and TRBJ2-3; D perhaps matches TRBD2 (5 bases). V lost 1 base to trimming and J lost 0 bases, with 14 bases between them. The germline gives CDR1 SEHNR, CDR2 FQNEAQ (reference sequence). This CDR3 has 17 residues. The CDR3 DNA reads TGTGCCAGCAGCTTAGGGTTCGGGGAGACTAGCACAGATACGCAGTATTTT. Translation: CASSLGFGETSTDTQYF.

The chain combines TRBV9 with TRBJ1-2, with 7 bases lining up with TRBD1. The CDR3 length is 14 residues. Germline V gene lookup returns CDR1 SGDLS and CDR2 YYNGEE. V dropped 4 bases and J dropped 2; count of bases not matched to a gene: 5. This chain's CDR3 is CASSTRDSNYGYTF. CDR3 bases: TGTGCCAGCAGCACTAGGGACAGCAACTATGGCTACACCTTC.

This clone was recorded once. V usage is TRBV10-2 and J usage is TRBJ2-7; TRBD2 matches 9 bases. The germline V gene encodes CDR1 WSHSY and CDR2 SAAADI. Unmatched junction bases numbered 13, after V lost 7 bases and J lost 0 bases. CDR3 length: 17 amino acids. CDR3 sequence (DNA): TGCGCCAGCACCGGGACACGGGCTAGCGGGGACTCCTACGAGCAGTACTTC. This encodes CASTGTRASGDSYEQYF.

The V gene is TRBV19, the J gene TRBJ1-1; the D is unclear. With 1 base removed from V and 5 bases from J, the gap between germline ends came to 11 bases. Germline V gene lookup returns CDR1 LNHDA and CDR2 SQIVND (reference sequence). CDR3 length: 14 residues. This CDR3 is CASSIASRGTEAFF. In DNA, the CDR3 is TGTGCCAGTAGTATAGCCTCTCGGGGAACTGAAGCTTTCTTT. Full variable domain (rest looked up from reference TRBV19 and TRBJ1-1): DGGITQSPKYLFRKEGQNVTLSCEQNLNHDAMYWYRQDPGQGLRLIYYSQIVNDFQKGDIAEGYSVSREKKESFPLTVTSAQKNPTAFYLCASSIASRGTEAFFGQGTRLTVV.

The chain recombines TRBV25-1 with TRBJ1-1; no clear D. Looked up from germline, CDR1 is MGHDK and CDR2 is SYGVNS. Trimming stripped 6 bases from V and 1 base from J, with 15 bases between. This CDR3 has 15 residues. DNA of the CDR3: TGTGCCAGCAGCCCCGACGAGACTAAGAACACTGAAGCTTTCTTT. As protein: CASSPDETKNTEAFF.

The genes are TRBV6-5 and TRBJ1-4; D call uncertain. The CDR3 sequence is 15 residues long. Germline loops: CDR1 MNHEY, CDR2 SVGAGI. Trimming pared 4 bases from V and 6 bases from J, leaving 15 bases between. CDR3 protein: CASSSGGPADEKLFF. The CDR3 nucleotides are TGTGCCAGCAGTTCCGGCGGGCCGGCGGATGAAAAACTGTTTTTT.

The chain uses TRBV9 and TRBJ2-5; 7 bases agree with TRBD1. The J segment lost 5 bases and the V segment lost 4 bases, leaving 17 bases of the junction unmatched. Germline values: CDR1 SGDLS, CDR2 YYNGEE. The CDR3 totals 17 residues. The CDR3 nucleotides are TGTGCCAGCAGCCCCGGCTTCGACAGGGCAGGTTCGGAGACCCAGTACTTC. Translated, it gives CASSPGFDRAGSETQYF.

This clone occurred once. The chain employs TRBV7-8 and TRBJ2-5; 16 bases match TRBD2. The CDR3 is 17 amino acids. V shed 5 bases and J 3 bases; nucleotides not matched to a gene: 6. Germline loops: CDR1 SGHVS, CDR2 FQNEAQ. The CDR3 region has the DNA TGTGCCAGCAGCCCGACCGGGACTAGCGGGAGGGAAGAGACCCAGTACTTC. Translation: CASSPTGTSGREETQYF.

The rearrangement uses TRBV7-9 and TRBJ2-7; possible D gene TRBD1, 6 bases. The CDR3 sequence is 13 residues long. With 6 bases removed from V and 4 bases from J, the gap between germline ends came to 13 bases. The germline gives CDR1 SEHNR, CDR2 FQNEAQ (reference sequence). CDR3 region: CASSQSTGYEQYF. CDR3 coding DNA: TGTGCCAGCAGTCAGTCGACAGGTTACGAGCAGTACTTC.

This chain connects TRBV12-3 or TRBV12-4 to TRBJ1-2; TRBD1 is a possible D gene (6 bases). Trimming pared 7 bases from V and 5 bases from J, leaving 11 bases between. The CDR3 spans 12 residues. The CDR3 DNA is TGTGCCAGCACAGGGGCAGTTTATGGCTACACCTTC. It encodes CASTGAVYGYTF.

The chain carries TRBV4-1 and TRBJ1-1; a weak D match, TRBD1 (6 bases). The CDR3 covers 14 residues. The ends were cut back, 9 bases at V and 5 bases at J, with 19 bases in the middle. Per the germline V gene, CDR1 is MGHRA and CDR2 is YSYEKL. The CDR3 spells CASRGALRGTEAFF. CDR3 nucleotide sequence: TGCGCCAGTCGGGGAGCTCTTAGGGGGACTGAAGCTTTCTTT.

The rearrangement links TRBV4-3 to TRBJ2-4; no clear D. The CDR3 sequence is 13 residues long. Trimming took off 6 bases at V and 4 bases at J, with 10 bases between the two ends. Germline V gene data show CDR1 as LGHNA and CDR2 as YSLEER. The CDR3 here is CASSQTPKNIQYF. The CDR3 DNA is TGCGCCAGCAGTCAAACTCCGAAAAACATTCAGTACTTC.

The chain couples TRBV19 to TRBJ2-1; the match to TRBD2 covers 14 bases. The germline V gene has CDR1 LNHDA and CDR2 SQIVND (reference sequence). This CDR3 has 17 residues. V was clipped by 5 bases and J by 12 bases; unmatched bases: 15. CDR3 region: CASSASGTSGSLVGQFF. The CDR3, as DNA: TGTGCCAGTAGTGCTTCCGGGACTAGCGGGAGCCTCGTCGGGCAGTTCTTC.